The sequence of this T cell receptor (beta chain) was determined in a study of PD-L1 blockade in urothelial cancer. V was pared by 1 base and J by 1 base, with 11 bases between. This CDR3 spans 16 amino acids. Germline-derived CDR1 and CDR2 are SGHVS and FQNEAQ. The time point here: pretreatment peripheral blood. Some clones are missing from TCRdb's copy, which holds only in-frame ones; the method was immunoSEQ multiplex PCR. The sample lists about 87,000 clones; 84% were seen once. The clonotype comes from a man aged 55 to 70 with urothelial cancer. This specimen was PBMCs, taken around atezolizumab (anti-PD-L1) treatment. The chain carries TRBV7-8 and TRBJ1-5; a weak D match, TRBD1 (6 bases). CDR3 DNA: TGTGCCAGCAGCTTAGATGGCAGGGGAAGCAATCAGCCCCAGCATTTT. This codes for CASSLDGRGSNQPQHF.